The 11 T cell receptor beta chains below come from one sample, sequenced in a study of shared clonotypes between healthy human individuals. Terminally differentiated effector memory CD45RA+ cells were excluded from the naive CD8 cells, which were CD45RO-negative and positively selected for CCR7. TCRdb keeps only in-frame clones here, not all; method: immunoSEQ multiplex PCR. The table shows over 2 million clones, with about 94% occurring only once. Sequencing was performed on naive CD8+ T cells sorted from blood. These receptors all stem from a man in his late teens or twenties in good health.

For this clone: Other DNA sequences in the sample encode the same CDR3. The J gene is TRBJ1-5, the V gene TRBV5-4; no reliable D call. The CDR3 runs to 13 residues. Trimming pared 0 bases from V and 0 bases from J, leaving 1 base between. Germline loops: CDR1 SGHNT, CDR2 YYREEE (reference sequence). Here the CDR3 DNA reads TGTGCCAGCAGCTTGGATAGCAATCAGCCCCAGCATTTT. Translating gives CASSLDSNQPQHF. The full variable domain, in which reference TRBV5-4 and TRBJ1-5 provide the parts outside the CDR3, is ETGVTQSPTHLIKTRGQQVTLRCSSQSGHNTVSWYQQALGQGPQFIFQYYREEENGRGNFPPRFSGLQFPNYSSELNVNALELDDSALYLCASSLDSNQPQHFGDGTRLSIL.

The rearrangement links TRBV28 to TRBJ1-2, with D possibly matching TRBD1 (5 bases). CDR3 length: 12 residues. Trimming shortened V by 7 bases and J by 6 bases, and 12 bases separated the two germline ends. Germline V gene lookup returns CDR1 MDHEN and CDR2 SYDVKM. The CDR3 DNA reads TGTGCCAGCAACTTAGGGGAGGATGGCTACACCTTC. Encoded protein: CASNLGEDGYTF.

The chain combines TRBV2 with TRBJ2-3, with 10 nucleotides matching TRBD1. V dropped 4 bases and J dropped 4; count of bases not matched to a gene: 5. This CDR3 contains 15 residues. Germline loops: CDR1 SNHLY, CDR2 FYNNEI. The CDR3 here is CASSVPTGGPDTQYF. CDR3 DNA sequence: TGTGCCAGCAGTGTTCCGACAGGGGGCCCAGATACGCAGTATTTT. Using reference TRBV2 and TRBJ2-3 for the parts outside the CDR3, the full variable domain is EPEVTQTPSHQVTQMGQEVILRCVPISNHLYFYWYRQILGQKVEFLVSFYNNEISEKSEIFDDQFSVERPDGSNFTLKIRSTKLEDSAMYFCASSVPTGGPDTQYFGPGTRLTVL.

The chain links TRBV4-3 to TRBJ1-1; the D gene is possibly TRBD1 (5 bases). The germline V and J ends were trimmed by 3 bases and 0 bases, with 14 bases remaining between them. The germline V gene has CDR1 LGHNA and CDR2 YSLEER. The CDR3 is 16 amino acids. The DNA of the CDR3 is TGCGCCAGCAGCCAGCTCCTGGGGGGGATGAACACTGAAGCTTTCTTT. It specifies CASSQLLGGMNTEAFF.

The chain joins TRBV7-3 to TRBJ2-7, with TRBD1 matching over 7 bases. The trim removed 2 bases at V and 2 bases at J, leaving 15 bases unmatched. Germline assignment: CDR1 SGHTA and CDR2 FQGTGA. CDR3 length: 18 residues. DNA for the CDR3: TGTGCCAGCAGCTTATTCCGGGACAGCAACTACCATCCCTACGAGCAGTACTTC. This gives the protein CASSLFRDSNYHPYEQYF.

In regard to this clone: Other DNA sequences in the sample encode the same CDR3. The chain employs TRBV29-1 and TRBJ2-2; TRBD1 aligns across 8 bases. This CDR3 is 13 amino acids long. Germline CDR1 SQVTM, CDR2 ANQGSEA. Trimming cost V 6 bases and J 0 bases; bases outside gene matches: 0. The CDR3 loop is CSVGQANTGELFF. CDR3 coding DNA: TGCAGCGTGGGACAGGCGAACACCGGGGAGCTGTTTTTT.

This rearrangement joins TRBV7-9 to TRBJ2-2; the match to TRBD2 covers 7 bases. The CDR3 is 17 residues long. Unmatched junction bases numbered 11, after V lost 4 bases and J lost 3 bases. Germline loops: CDR1 SEHNR, CDR2 FQNEAQ (reference sequence). CDR3 residues: CASSSSPGLSYTGELFF. In DNA, the CDR3 is TGTGCCAGCAGCTCCTCCCCGGGACTATCTTACACCGGGGAGCTGTTTTTT.

CDR3 sequence (DNA): TGTGCCAGCAGCGAGGAGATGGACGCAGACTCCTATAATTCACCCCTCCACTTT. It is translated as CASSEEMDADSYNSPLHF. V gene TRBV9 combines with J gene TRBJ1-6; D uncertain. Per the germline V gene, CDR1 is SGDLS and CDR2 is YYNGEE. Between the trimmed V and J ends, which lost 3 bases and 0 bases, there was a span of 16 bases. The CDR3 is made up of 18 amino acids.

This rearrangement joins TRBV2 to TRBJ2-1; 9 bases map to TRBD2. The CDR3 totals 14 residues. Germline CDR1 and CDR2: SNHLY and FYNNEI. The V gene end was trimmed by 9 bases and the J gene end by 8 bases; junction bases not matched to a gene: 11. CDR3 amino acids: CASQGAGGLDEQFF. CDR3 coding DNA: TGTGCCAGTCAAGGAGCGGGAGGCTTGGATGAGCAGTTCTTC. Together with reference TRBV2 and TRBJ2-1, the CDR3 gives the full variable domain: EPEVTQTPSHQVTQMGQEVILRCVPISNHLYFYWYRQILGQKVEFLVSFYNNEISEKSEIFDDQFSVERPDGSNFTLKIRSTKLEDSAMYFCASQGAGGLDEQFFGPGTRLTVL.

V and J are TRBV19 and TRBJ1-1; D perhaps matches TRBD1 (5 bases). Germline CDR1 is LNHDA and CDR2 is SQIVND (reference sequence). This CDR3 is 13 amino acids long. V was clipped by 11 bases and J by 1 base, with 14 bases between them. CDR3 loop: CASGDRGNTEAFF. CDR3 in DNA: TGTGCCTCTGGCGACAGAGGGAACACTGAAGCTTTCTTT. Together with reference TRBV19 and TRBJ1-1, the CDR3 gives the full variable domain: DGGITQSPKYLFRKEGQNVTLSCEQNLNHDAMYWYRQDPGQGLRLIYYSQIVNDFQKGDIAEGYSVSREKKESFPLTVTSAQKNPTAFYLCASGDRGNTEAFFGQGTRLTVV.

About this clone: The sample contains more than one DNA sequence encoding this CDR3. The gene calls are TRBV30 and TRBJ2-1, with D unresolved. Germline CDR1 is GTSNPN and CDR2 is SVGIG (reference sequence). V lost 1 base and J lost 8, with 6 bases in between. The CDR3 loop spans 11 amino acids. The CDR3 DNA reads as TGTGCCTGGAGTGATAGTTATGAGCAGTTCTTC. Its translation: CAWSDSYEQFF.